This passage covers 18 T cell receptor beta chains from one sample sequenced in a study of a mutant IDH1 vaccine in newly diagnosed glioma. Their antigen targets remain unknown. Sequenced by immunoSEQ multiplex PCR; TCRdb stores in-frame clones only, minus some. This table holds tens of thousands of clones, roughly nine tenths found once. Time point noted: week 35, safety follow-up. Doses of 300 ug of mutant IDH1 20-mer peptide were given with topical imiquimod. Sample: PBMCs, taken from a glioma patient whose treatment included an IDH1 peptide vaccine. These receptors came from a man between 35 and 55 years old with glioma.

The rearrangement uses TRBV6-5 and TRBJ2-3; no definite D call. CDR3 length: 12 residues. Trimming cost V 4 bases and J 11 bases, with 13 bases left between them. Germline loops: CDR1 MNHEY, CDR2 SVGAGI. The CDR3 protein is CASSSTGDGQYF. CDR3 DNA sequence: TGTGCCAGCAGTTCTACCGGCGATGGGCAGTATTTT.

This clone was recorded once. The chain links TRBV6-6 to TRBJ2-3; 7 bases line up with TRBD1. Germline V gene sequence: CDR1 MNHNY, CDR2 SVGAGI (reference sequence). After removal of 5 bases from V and 0 bases from J, the junction contained 5 bases not matched to a gene. The CDR3 spans 15 residues. The chain's CDR3 is CASSRTGPSTDTQYF. The CDR3 DNA sequence: TGTGCCAGCAGTAGGACAGGTCCTAGCACAGATACGCAGTATTTT.

This clone was detected once. Mismatch with germline at one junction end may stem from a read error. The J gene is TRBJ2-7, the V gene TRBV7-9; unclear D gene. The CDR3 covers 11 residues. CDR1 SEHNR and CDR2 FQNEAQ come from the germline V gene (reference sequence). The CDR3 protein is CASSLGQSYHF. CDR3 nucleotide sequence: TGTGCCAGCAGCTTAGGACAATCTTATCACTTC.

The chain uses TRBV7-2 and TRBJ2-7; 7 nucleotides align to TRBD2. The CDR3 is 15 amino acids. V shed 1 base, J shed 3 bases, and the junction held 6 bases outside the gene matches. Germline CDR1 reads SGHTA; CDR2 reads FQGNSA. For the CDR3, the DNA is TGTGCCAGCAGCTTAGAGGCTCCGGGGGGCTACGAGCAGTACTTC. Protein product: CASSLEAPGGYEQYF.

This chain connects TRBV11-2 to TRBJ1-5; 9 nucleotides line up with TRBD1. There are 16 residues in the CDR3. Germline loops: CDR1 SGHAT, CDR2 FQNNGV. V shed 5 bases and J 3 bases; nucleotides not matched to a gene: 8. CDR3 in amino acids: CASSPGTGIVNQPQHF. CDR3 DNA: TGTGCCAGCAGCCCCGGGACAGGGATTGTCAATCAGCCCCAGCATTTT.

The chain carries TRBV5-5 and TRBJ2-7; TRBD1 is a possible D gene (6 bases). Germline V gene sequence: CDR1 SGHKS, CDR2 YYEKEE (reference sequence). The CDR3 spans 14 residues. Trimming shortened V by 1 base and J by 3 bases, and 11 bases separated the two germline ends. The DNA of the CDR3 is TGTGCCAGCAGCTTGAGTACAGGGTTCTACGAGCAGTACTTC. It encodes CASSLSTGFYEQYF.

This chain uses TRBV7-8 with TRBJ2-7, with D possibly being TRBD2 (7 bases). Per germline, CDR1 SGHVS and CDR2 FQNEAQ. CDR3 size: 14 residues. V was clipped by 3 bases and J by 5 bases, with 14 bases between them. CDR3 nucleotides: TGTGCCAGCAGCTTGCTGAGGGGGGGGAACGAGCAGTACTTC. Amino acids: CASSLLRGGNEQYF. The whole variable domain, filled in from reference TRBV7-8 and TRBJ2-7, reads GAGVSQSPRYKVAKRGQDVALRCDPISGHVSLFWYQQALGQGPEFLTYFQNEAQLDKSGLPSDRFFAERPEGSVSTLKIQRTQQEDSAVYLCASSLLRGGNEQYFGPGTRLTVT.

V gene TRBV5-1 combines with J gene TRBJ1-1; 10 bases are shared with TRBD1. The CDR3 length is 16 residues. In germline, CDR1 is SGHRS, CDR2 YFSETQ. Germline trimming cut 7 bases from V and 5 bases from J; bases unmatched to any gene: 14. The chain's CDR3 is CASGEGQGIAGTEAFF. CDR3 bases: TGCGCCAGCGGCGAGGGACAGGGGATTGCGGGGACTGAAGCTTTCTTT.

The rearrangement links TRBV6-5 to TRBJ1-2; D is unclear. The CDR3 covers 13 residues. With 4 bases removed from V and 4 bases from J, the gap between germline ends came to 10 bases. The germline gives CDR1 MNHEY, CDR2 SVGAGI. CDR3 sequence: CASSSQPAYGYTF. DNA for the CDR3: TGTGCCAGCAGTTCTCAACCCGCCTATGGCTACACCTTC.

This chain joins TRBV11-2 and TRBJ2-3; D is possibly TRBD1 or TRBD2 (5 bases each). Germline loops: CDR1 SGHAT, CDR2 FQNNGV. V was shortened by 1 base and J by 1 base, with 15 bases between the two germline ends. This CDR3 is built from 17 residues. CDR3 amino acids: CASSLVPPGSGTDTQYF. The CDR3 nucleotides read TGTGCCAGCAGCTTAGTCCCGCCAGGGAGCGGCACAGATACGCAGTATTTT.

The chain has TRBV9 and TRBJ2-1; D perhaps matches TRBD1 (6 bases). Germline assignment: CDR1 SGDLS and CDR2 YYNGEE. V was shortened by 6 bases and J by 4 bases, with 14 bases between the two germline ends. This CDR3 spans 14 amino acids. CDR3 DNA: TGTGCCAGCAATTCCGGACAGCTGTACAATGAGCAGTTCTTC. Residues: CASNSGQLYNEQFF. Supplemented by reference TRBV9 and TRBJ2-1, the full variable domain reads DSGVTQTPKHLITATGQRVTLRCSPRSGDLSVYWYQQSLDQGLQFLIQYYNGEERAKGNILERFSAQQFPDLHSELNLSSLELGDSALYFCASNSGQLYNEQFFGPGTRLTVL.

The chain joins TRBV7-8 to TRBJ2-7; 11 nucleotides match TRBD1. Germline trimming cut 5 bases from V and 2 bases from J; bases unmatched to any gene: 5. Germline CDR1 reads SGHVS; CDR2 reads FQNEAQ. The length of the CDR3 is 15 residues. DNA for the CDR3: TGTGCCAGCAGCCCCCGGACAGGGGGCGCCTACGAGCAGTACTTC. This gives the protein CASSPRTGGAYEQYF.

The rearrangement links TRBV6-5 to TRBJ2-7, with D perhaps TRBD1 (6 bases). The CDR3 has 12 residues. Germline V gives CDR1 MNHEY, CDR2 SVGAGI. Trimming took 6 bases from V and 9 from J, leaving 15 bases between them. Here the CDR3 DNA reads TGTGCCAGCAGAAACGGGACATCCGGGCAGTACTTC. Translating it yields CASRNGTSGQYF.

The chain employs TRBV4-3 and TRBJ2-7, with D possibly being TRBD1 or TRBD2 (5 bases each). This CDR3 has 14 amino acids. Germline V gene lookup returns CDR1 LGHNA and CDR2 YSLEER. Trimming removed 2 bases from V and 6 bases from J, with 14 bases in between. CDR3 DNA: TGCGCCAGCAGCCAAACGGGGCACATTGGCGAGCAGTACTTC. Translated, it gives CASSQTGHIGEQYF.

V is TRBV27 and J is TRBJ2-5; either TRBD1 or TRBD2 may supply D (5 bases each). The CDR3 runs 14 residues. The germline V gene encodes CDR1 MNHEY and CDR2 SMNVEV (reference sequence). Trimming left V 0 bases short and J 5 bases short, with 10 bases between. CDR3 region: CASSLSVGRETQYF. Here the CDR3 DNA reads TGTGCCAGCAGTTTATCGGTGGGACGGGAGACCCAGTACTTC.

The chain combines TRBV2 with TRBJ2-7; D uncertain. The CDR3 has 15 residues. The V gene lost 8 bases and the J gene lost 0 bases, with 17 bases spanning the gap. Germline values: CDR1 SNHLY, CDR2 FYNNEI. The CDR3 DNA sequence: TGTGCCAGCCACTTGACGACAACGAGCTCCTACGAGCAGTACTTC. Protein product: CASHLTTTSSYEQYF.

This chain uses TRBV5-1 with TRBJ1-1, with D unclear. CDR3 length: 13 residues. V dropped 4 bases and J dropped 0 bases, with 7 bases sitting between them. Germline V gene sequence: CDR1 SGHRS, CDR2 YFSETQ. This chain's CDR3 is CASSTRLNTEAFF. As DNA, the CDR3 is TGCGCCAGCAGCACGAGGCTGAACACTGAAGCTTTCTTT.

The rearrangement uses TRBV9 and TRBJ1-3, with D tentatively TRBD1 (5 bases). This CDR3 is 18 amino acids long. Trimming took off 4 bases at V and 4 bases at J, with 24 bases between the two ends. CDR1 SGDLS and CDR2 YYNGEE come from the germline V gene. As DNA, the CDR3 is TGTGCCAGCAGCCCCCGTGATGGGGGTAGGGCAATAGGAAACACCATATATTTT. Translated, it gives CASSPRDGGRAIGNTIYF.